A single sample gave rise to the 13 T cell receptor beta chains below, sequenced in a study of shared clonotypes between healthy human individuals. Sequencing used immunoSEQ multiplex PCR; TCRdb keeps in-frame clones, though not all of them. This table holds about 2.4 million clones, approximately 92% found once. Sequencing input: naive CD4+ T cells sorted from blood. Subset denoted: CD45RA+ positively selected. These receptors came from a man between 18 and 29 years old in good health.

This clone was observed a single time. Additional DNA sequences in this sample encode the identical CDR3. V and J are TRBV7-2 and TRBJ1-6; D unresolved. The CDR3 runs 15 residues. V lost 1 base and J 0 bases, leaving 4 bases between the germline ends. Per the germline V gene, CDR1 is SGHTA and CDR2 is FQGNSA. The CDR3 region is CASSLGSSYNSPLHF. The DNA of the CDR3 is TGTGCCAGCAGCTTAGGAAGCTCCTATAATTCACCCCTCCACTTT.

As concerns this clone: The sample holds other DNA sequences that translate to the same CDR3. The J gene is TRBJ1-3, the V gene TRBV9, with D possibly matching TRBD1 (5 bases). Trimming pared 2 bases from V and 0 bases from J, leaving 9 bases between. Germline loops: CDR1 SGDLS, CDR2 YYNGEE. The CDR3 contains 15 residues. The chain's CDR3 is CASSVSGISGNTIYF. The CDR3 DNA reads TGTGCCAGCAGCGTCTCAGGGATCTCTGGAAACACCATATATTTT. The whole variable domain, filled in from reference TRBV9 and TRBJ1-3, reads DSGVTQTPKHLITATGQRVTLRCSPRSGDLSVYWYQQSLDQGLQFLIQYYNGEERAKGNILERFSAQQFPDLHSELNLSSLELGDSALYFCASSVSGISGNTIYFGEGSWLTVV.

The chain employs TRBV5-4 and TRBJ1-1; 9 nucleotides line up with TRBD1. Germline V gene sequence: CDR1 SGHNT, CDR2 YYREEE (reference sequence). The CDR3 contains 18 residues. V lost 3 bases, J lost 1 base, and 13 bases stayed unmatched. CDR3 DNA sequence: TGTGCCAGCAGCTATTTAGCGGGACAGGGTATTCGGAACACTGAAGCTTTCTTT. It specifies CASSYLAGQGIRNTEAFF.

The sample holds a few counts of this clone. This sequence joins TRBV5-6 and TRBJ1-1, with 12 positions matching TRBD1. V dropped 10 bases and J dropped 6; count of bases not matched to a gene: 13. The CDR3 loop spans 15 amino acids. Looked up from germline, CDR1 is SGHDT and CDR2 is YYEEEE. The CDR3 DNA sequence: TGTGCCTCCAGGGACAGGGGGCTTGGTTTTTCTGAAGCTTTCTTT. Residues: CASRDRGLGFSEAFF.

The rearrangement links TRBV2 to TRBJ1-1; D may be TRBD1 (6 bases). Germline V gene data show CDR1 as SNHLY and CDR2 as FYNNEI. The V end was cut by 4 bases, the J end by 10 bases, with 22 bases between. This CDR3 is built from 15 residues. Here the CDR3 reads CASSGDGQGGVGAFF. The CDR3 DNA sequence: TGTGCCAGCAGTGGGGACGGTCAAGGGGGGGTTGGAGCTTTCTTT. The full variable domain, its missing parts supplied by reference TRBV2 and TRBJ1-1, is EPEVTQTPSHQVTQMGQEVILRCVPISNHLYFYWYRQILGQKVEFLVSFYNNEISEKSEIFDDQFSVERPDGSNFTLKIRSTKLEDSAMYFCASSGDGQGGVGAFFGQGTRLTVV.

The V call is TRBV6-1, the J call TRBJ1-5; D not certain. Looked up from germline, CDR1 is MNHNS and CDR2 is SASEGT. V was shortened by 10 bases and J by 3 bases, with 13 bases between the two germline ends. The CDR3 covers 13 residues. CDR3 protein: CATYSGNNQPQHF. CDR3 bases: TGTGCCACCTACTCGGGGAACAATCAGCCCCAGCATTTT.

V and J are TRBV28 and TRBJ2-7; D is perhaps TRBD2 (6 bases). The CDR3 covers 16 residues. Germline CDR1 and CDR2: MDHEN and SYDVKM. The V end was cut by 2 bases, the J end by 0 bases, with 14 bases between. The CDR3 region has the DNA TGTGCCAGCAGTTTAGCGGGGCTCCTGAGCTCCTACGAGCAGTACTTC. Residues: CASSLAGLLSSYEQYF.

The gene calls are TRBV14 and TRBJ2-3; 7 nucleotides agree with TRBD1. Germline V lookup: CDR1 SGHDN, CDR2 FVKESK. Germline trimming cut 3 bases from V and 2 bases from J; bases unmatched to any gene: 11. The length of the CDR3 is 17 residues. The CDR3 loop reads CASSHPREGALTDTQYF. The CDR3 DNA sequence: TGTGCCAGCAGCCACCCCCGAGAGGGGGCCCTCACAGATACGCAGTATTTT.

J is TRBJ1-2 and V is TRBV30; possibly TRBD1 for D (5 bases). Deletions cut 5 bases from V and 1 base from J, with 11 bases between. The germline CDR1 and CDR2 sequences are GTSNPN and SVGIG (reference sequence). The CDR3 contains 13 residues. The CDR3 nucleotides read TGTGCCTGGGCCCCTGACAGTAACTATGGCTACACCTTC. It is translated as CAWAPDSNYGYTF.

The chain has TRBV11-2 and TRBJ1-5; weak D call: TRBD1 (6 bases). The CDR3 is 15 amino acids. The V and J ends lost 4 bases and 1 base respectively, with 11 bases between them. From germline, CDR1 is SGHAT and CDR2 FQNNGV. Here the CDR3 reads CASSSGTQSNQPQHF. CDR3 DNA: TGTGCCAGCAGCTCCGGGACACAGAGCAATCAGCCCCAGCATTTT.

The chain recombines TRBV2 with TRBJ2-7; 7 bases fit TRBD2. This CDR3 has 13 residues. CDR1 and CDR2 from the germline V gene are SNHLY and FYNNEI. V gave up 8 bases and J gave up 4 bases; unmatched junction bases: 8. The CDR3 here is CASERGSGYEQYF. The CDR3 bases are TGTGCCAGCGAGAGAGGTAGCGGGTACGAGCAGTACTTC.

The chain joins TRBV10-3 to TRBJ2-6, with TRBD2 as a possible D gene (5 bases). V shed 6 bases and J shed 0 bases, with 12 bases lying between them. Germline loops: CDR1 ENHRY, CDR2 SYGVKD. This CDR3 region has 16 residues. CDR3 in DNA: TGTGCCATCAGGGCGGATGGGAGCTCTGGGGCCAACGTCCTGACTTTC. Translating gives CAIRADGSSGANVLTF.

As to this clone: The sample carries other DNA sequences with the same CDR3. This chain joins TRBV9 and TRBJ1-6; possibly TRBD1 for D (5 bases). Germline CDR1 is SGDLS and CDR2 is YYNGEE. The CDR3 is made up of 14 amino acids. Deletions cut 2 bases from V and 7 bases from J, with 10 bases between. CDR3 nucleotides: TGTGCCAGCAGCGTGGTAGGGGAGAATTCACCCCTCCACTTT. This codes for CASSVVGENSPLHF.